This TCR beta chain came from a study of T cells after yellow fever vaccination. On the study more broadly: The fractions with low cell numbers were processed using SMART-Seq v4 Ultra Low Input. Overall study findings and caveats: FACS-sorted repertoires could contain abundant clonotypes contaminating from the bulk population. Post-booster repertoires again held most primary-vaccination clones (approximately 96% CD4, roughly 90% CD8). Shared CD4/CD8 clonotypes were a small share, likely from convergent recombination.

This clonotype was detected a few times. Its target is not known. TCRdb itself ran the 5' RACE reads through MiXCR, one entry per CDR3 protein. The sample yields about 320,000 distinct CDR3 sequences, approximately 12% seen once. Germline V CDR1 and CDR2: MNHNS, SASEGT. The CDR3 is 16 residues long. V was pared by 5 bases and J by 4 bases, with 12 bases of the junction left unmatched. The genes are TRBV6-1 and TRBJ1-2; 8 bases align to TRBD1. This clonotype was obtained from a man aged 18 to 29 who received the YFV17D yellow fever vaccine. The sequences come from CD4+ T cells sorted from PBMCs, collected 45 days after the yellow fever booster vaccination. The DNA for the CDR3 is TGTGCCAGCAGTCCCCGACAGGGGTCGGCTGTCTATGGCTACACCTTC. This codes for CASSPRQGSAVYGYTF.